This T cell receptor beta chain was observed in a study of regulatory T cells in long-lasting Graves disease. Whole-study results and caveats: Peripheral blood, not thyroid tissue, was the sole material studied. TRBV28 was favored in persistent disease, as were TRBJ1-2 and TRBJ2-5.

For TCR beta, libraries came from iRepertoire HTBI primers and Arm-PCR of CDR3 regions. MiXCR, run by TCRdb on the multiplex PCR reads, gives a single entry per CDR3 protein. Counted here are around 500,000 distinct CDR3 sequences, around 20% occurring once; the ten biggest clones make up about 8.3%. From germline, CDR1 is SGHTA and CDR2 FQGNSA. The V end lost 5 bases, the J end lost 3 bases, and 17 bases lay between the germline ends. The CDR3 has 15 amino acids. This clonotype occurred many times. Its cognate antigen is unknown. Time point given: persistent/refractory GD, antithyroid drugs over 5 years with positive TRAb. PBMC RNA served as the TCR library source.

This specimen was peripheral blood mononuclear cells (PBMCs), taken when the disease was refractory, from a patient treated with antithyroid drugs. The rearrangement joins TRBV7-2 to TRBJ2-7, with D hard to call. This TCR came from a female donor with Graves disease. The CDR3 loop is CASSPRGDLGYEQYF. The CDR3 bases are TGTGCCAGCAGCCCACGTGGGGATCTTGGCTACGAGCAGTACTTC.